The source of this T cell receptor beta chain is a study of PD-1 blockade in classical Hodgkin lymphoma. Profiled with immunoSEQ multiplex PCR; TCRdb holds only in-frame clones, not every one. The data show some 62,000 clones, roughly 88% seen once. In germline, CDR1 is SEHNR, CDR2 FQNEAQ (reference sequence). The V segment lost 5 bases and the J segment 4 bases; nucleotides outside the gene matches: 5. This CDR3 region has 13 residues. After autologous stem cell transplantation all patients relapsed, and prior brentuximab vedotin exposure differed between cohorts. Best overall response was complete response, partial response or progressive disease in these relapsed/refractory classical Hodgkin lymphoma patients.

The source of this sequence is a human donor with classical Hodgkin lymphoma. The sequences come from peripheral blood mononuclear cells (PBMCs), collected at baseline. The gene calls are TRBV7-9 and TRBJ2-7; 7 positions agree with TRBD1. The CDR3 spells CASSPSQGYEQYF. DNA of the CDR3: TGTGCCAGCAGCCCATCACAGGGGTACGAGCAGTACTTC.